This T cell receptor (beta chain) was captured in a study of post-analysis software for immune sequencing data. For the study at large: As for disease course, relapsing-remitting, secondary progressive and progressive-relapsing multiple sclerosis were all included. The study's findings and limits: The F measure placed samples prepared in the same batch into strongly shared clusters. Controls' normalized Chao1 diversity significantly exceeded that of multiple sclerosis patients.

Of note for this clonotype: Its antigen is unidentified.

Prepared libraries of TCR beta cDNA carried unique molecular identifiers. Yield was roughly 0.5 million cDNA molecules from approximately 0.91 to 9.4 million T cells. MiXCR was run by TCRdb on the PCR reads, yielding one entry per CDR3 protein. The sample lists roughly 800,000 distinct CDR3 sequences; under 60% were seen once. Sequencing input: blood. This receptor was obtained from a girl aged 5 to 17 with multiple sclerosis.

The CDR3 sequence: CSVLGSGGLGNEQFF. The CDR3 nucleotides are TGCAGCGTTCTTGGTAGCGGGGGGTTGGGGAATGAGCAGTTCTTC. V gene TRBV29-1 combines with J gene TRBJ2-1; 10 nucleotides align to TRBD2. The CDR3 loop spans 15 amino acids. J lost 7 bases, V lost 5 bases, and 11 bases had no gene match. Germline CDR1 SQVTM, CDR2 ANQGSEA.